This T cell receptor beta chain came from a study of glioma-infiltrating T cells after dendritic cell vaccination. Clones were read by immunoSEQ multiplex PCR, and TCRdb kept only the in-frame ones, dropping some. The data show fewer than 100,000 clones, about nine tenths seen once. V shed 3 bases, J shed 5 bases, and the junction held 4 bases outside the gene matches. The germline V gene has CDR1 LNHDA and CDR2 SQIVND (reference sequence). The CDR3 contains 14 residues. The J gene is TRBJ2-1, the V gene TRBV19; 7 bases align to TRBD1. The TCR sequence derives from a human donor with glioblastoma. The starting material was blood, obtained before dendritic cell vaccination. The CDR3 loop is CASSMPGQNNEQFF. Here the CDR3 DNA reads TGTGCCAGTAGTATGCCGGGACAGAACAATGAGCAGTTCTTC.